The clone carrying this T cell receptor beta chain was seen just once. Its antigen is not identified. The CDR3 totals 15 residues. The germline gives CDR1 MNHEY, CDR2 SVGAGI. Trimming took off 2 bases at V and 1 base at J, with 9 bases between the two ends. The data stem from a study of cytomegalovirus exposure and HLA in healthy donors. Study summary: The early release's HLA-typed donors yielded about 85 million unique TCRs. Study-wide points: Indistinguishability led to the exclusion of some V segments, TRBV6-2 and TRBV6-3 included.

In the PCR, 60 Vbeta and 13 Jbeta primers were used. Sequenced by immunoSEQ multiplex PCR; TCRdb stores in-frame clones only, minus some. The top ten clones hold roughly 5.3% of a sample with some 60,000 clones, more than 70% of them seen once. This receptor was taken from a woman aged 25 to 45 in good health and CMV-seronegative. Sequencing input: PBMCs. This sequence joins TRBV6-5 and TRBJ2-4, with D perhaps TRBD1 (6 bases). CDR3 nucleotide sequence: TGTGCCAGCAGTTACGGGCAGGGGGCCAAAAACATTCAGTACTTC. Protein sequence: CASSYGQGAKNIQYF.